The following is a T cell receptor (beta chain) sequence with its context. This sample is drawn from a study of blood T cell repertoires in COVID-19. This CDR3 region has 14 residues. The V and J ends lost 5 bases and 5 bases respectively, with 15 bases between them. Germline CDR1 reads SGHTA; CDR2 reads FQGNSA. Methods used by the authors: Estimates of nucleated cell counts were drawn from the amplification of reference gene primers. The assay was immunoSEQ multiplex PCR, and TCRdb's table has in-frame clones only and misses some. V and J calls and clone size are as listed in that table; D and trimming were resolved from the DNA. The profile covers roughly 230,000 clones, with roughly 80% appearing a single time and around 4% taken by the ten largest.

The sample taken for sequencing was peripheral blood. The clonotype comes from a man aged 45-65 years with active or convalescent COVID-19. The gene calls are TRBV7-2 and TRBJ2-5, with D maybe TRBD2 (5 bases). The CDR3 sequence: CASSPGGEWETQYF. The CDR3 DNA is TGTGCCAGCAGCCCTGGAGGTGAATGGGAGACCCAGTACTTC.